This T cell receptor (beta chain) appears in the sequencing data of a study of T-cell reconstitution after alpha-beta-depleted transplantation in children. This clonotype was seen at least ten times. Unique molecular identifiers were used to barcode this TCRbeta library. In TCRdb, the PCR reads were re-called with MiXCR into one record per CDR3 protein. The sample lists around 370,000 distinct CDR3 sequences, about a tenth occurring once. V was trimmed by 5 bases and J by 5 bases, leaving 9 bases between them. Germline CDR1 MNHNS, CDR2 SASEGT. This CDR3 has 13 amino acids. This clonotype originated in a human donor who donated a stem cell graft to a child with acute lymphoblastic leukemia. The source was PBMCs from the stem cell graft donor, collected from the stem cell graft. The chain joins TRBV6-1 to TRBJ2-2, with D hard to call. CDR3 protein: CASSTTQTGELFF. In DNA form, the CDR3 reads TGTGCCAGCAGTACGACGCAGACCGGGGAGCTGTTTTTT.